This T cell receptor beta chain was documented in a study of a mutant IDH1 vaccine in newly diagnosed glioma. Remarks on this clone: The antigen is not known.

Assay used: immunoSEQ multiplex PCR; TCRdb lists only in-frame clones, some missing. The sample yields about 28,000 clones, roughly four fifths seen once. Germline CDR1 reads SGHNT; CDR2 reads YYREEE (reference sequence). CDR3 length: 13 residues. J was trimmed by 4 bases and V by 2 bases; bases with no gene match: 2. Described time point: week 23, last vaccination. Each vaccine dose was 300 ug of mutant IDH1 20-mer peptide, with topical imiquimod. Every donor had a new WHO grade 3 or 4 astrocytoma that was IDH1-mutant, with loss of nuclear ATRX. Study findings and constraints: Across multiple MHC alleles, 80% to 95% of patients had vaccine-induced responses.

The sample here was PBMCs, taken from a glioma patient whose treatment included an IDH1 peptide vaccine. The chain uses TRBV5-4 and TRBJ2-5; 7 bases line up with TRBD1. The receptor's source is a woman younger than 45 with glioma. In DNA form, the CDR3 reads TGTGCCAGCAGCTTAAGGGGGCCAGAGACCCAGTACTTC. It translates to CASSLRGPETQYF.